This T cell receptor beta chain is from a study of T cells after posttransplantation cyclophosphamide. Methotrexate plus calcineurin inhibitor accompanied controls' myeloablative marrow transplants; sampling was 1 year later. As for this clone: No antigen is known for it.

Libraries were prepared by immunoSEQ multiplex PCR; TCRdb keeps only in-frame clonotypes and omits some of them. This table has roughly 14,000 clones, about four fifths appearing once. Study results and limitations: Tissue-infiltrating T cells from skin or gut overlapped little with blood T cells. TRB clonality was highly associated with recipient CMV seropositivity and reactivation. Later blood repertoires were often dominated by clones from the donor CD8+ memory compartment.

The sequencing here drew on PBMCs, taken more than 350 days after allogeneic stem cell transplant with calcineurin inhibitor and methotrexate. The clonotype comes from a male patient in his late teens or twenties who received an allogeneic stem cell transplant from a related donor, was CMV-positive, and had no GVHD. Some of the T cells may derive from the graft donor.

The CDR3 loop is CASAPATGGVREQFF. CDR3 DNA sequence: TGTGCCAGTGCGCCTGCGACTGGAGGTGTCCGTGAGCAGTTCTTC. The chain uses TRBV19 and TRBJ2-1; possible D gene TRBD2, 5 bases. Germline V lookup: CDR1 LNHDA, CDR2 SQIVND (reference sequence). V shed 8 bases and J shed 9 bases, with 23 bases lying between them. This CDR3 spans 15 amino acids.